One sample yielded the 17 T cell receptor delta chains listed below, sequenced in a study of gamma-delta chains in newborns, infants, children. TCRdb reanalysed the reads with CATT. Of 10,000 to 13,000 delta-chain clones listed, 3.5% were seen once; the top ten hold about 9.1%. Sequencing was performed on blood. The origin of the receptors is a child who was a newborn, infant or young child, either healthy, febrile or measles-vaccinated (not recorded which).

Concerning this clone itself: This sample also contains other DNA sequences that code for the same CDR3. The chain has TRAV29/DV5 and TRDJ1; tentatively, D is TRDD3 (6 bases). The CDR3 contains 17 residues. The V end lost 5 bases, the J end lost 1 base, and 24 bases lay between the germline ends. CDR1 NSMFDY and CDR2 ISSIKDK come from the germline V gene. The CDR3 DNA sequence: TGTGCAGCCTACCGCTGGCTGTGGGGGGGCCTCACCGATAAACTCATCTTT. The encoded protein is CAAYRWLWGGLTDKLIF.

A few counts support this clone. The chain joins TRDV1 to TRDJ1; maybe TRDD3 (6 bases). Trimming removed 2 bases at V and 0 bases at J, with 28 bases between. The CDR3 sequence is 21 residues long. Looked up from germline, CDR1 is TSWWSYY and CDR2 is QGS. CDR3: CALGECARRRGKPRYTDKLIF. The CDR3 bases are TGTGCTCTTGGGGAATGCGCCCGAAGGCGGGGGAAACCCCGGTACACCGATAAACTCATCTTT.

This clone appeared a few times. This rearrangement joins TRDV1 to TRDJ1, with 10 bases matching TRDD3. The germline V gene has CDR1 TSWWSYY and CDR2 QGS. This CDR3 is 23 amino acids long. V was clipped by 0 bases and J by 0 bases; unmatched bases: 22. CDR3 region: CALGELPPTDNTGGSEYTDKLIF. CDR3 nucleotides: TGTGCTCTTGGGGAACTCCCCCCGACTGATAATACTGGGGGATCCGAGTACACCGATAAACTCATCTTT.

A word on this clone: Sequence at one end of the junction differs from germline and may be a read error. The V call is TRDV1, the J call TRDJ2; 9 bases are shared with TRDD2. Germline V CDR1 and CDR2: TSWWSYY, QGS. The CDR3 is 17 amino acids. The CDR3 loop reads CALGGRLPTGLTAQLFF. DNA for the CDR3: TGTGCTCTTGGGGGTCGCCTTCCTACAGGTTTGACGGCACAACTCTTCTTT.

For this clone: Different DNA sequences within this sample yield the same CDR3. J is TRDJ2 and V is TRDV2; TRDD3 matches at 11 bases. In germline, CDR1 is GEAIGNYY, CDR2 EKD. The V and J ends lost 0 bases and 8 bases, in that order; junction bases with no gene match: 1. This CDR3 has 14 amino acids. CDR3 residues: CACDTLGDTAQLFF. The CDR3 region has the DNA TGTGCCTGTGACACCCTGGGGGATACTGCACAACTCTTCTTT.

This clone is labeled as medium-sized. The chain recombines TRDV2 with TRDJ3; weak D call: TRDD3 (6 bases). V lost 0 bases to trimming and J lost 6 bases, with 14 bases between them. CDR1 is GEAIGNYY, CDR2 EKD, per germline. There are 17 residues in the CDR3. The chain's CDR3 is CACDTMGIGADTRQMFF. DNA for the CDR3: TGTGCCTGTGACACCATGGGGATTGGGGCGGACACCCGACAGATGTTTTTC.

The chain is built from TRDV1 and TRDJ1, with 11 bases fitting TRDD3. There are 26 residues in the CDR3. The V gene end was trimmed by 2 bases and the J gene end by 3 bases; junction bases not matched to a gene: 35. Germline V gene data show CDR1 as TSWWSYY and CDR2 as QGS. The CDR3 DNA is TGTGCTCTTGGGGAAGTAATTCCCGCAGTCCTCACTGGGGGATATAATCGGTTTATTGGGGCCGATAAACTCATCTTT. It translates to CALGEVIPAVLTGGYNRFIGADKLIF.

This clone was seen only a few times. CDR3 DNA sequence: TGTGCTCTTGGGGAACCAACCTCTTCGTCCTTGGGCTGTGAATACACCGATAAACTCATCTTT. Its translation: CALGEPTSSSLGCEYTDKLIF. The V call is TRDV1, the J call TRDJ1; D unclear. The CDR3 spans 21 residues. V lost 1 base, J lost 0 bases, and 27 bases lay in between. Germline CDR1 and CDR2: TSWWSYY and QGS.

The J gene is TRDJ1; the V gene was not called; the listed D gene, TRDD3, was not tested against the DNA. The length of the CDR3 is 15 residues. The DNA of the CDR3 is TGTGCCTGTGACACCGTGGAGGGAACCGCCGATAAACTCATCTTT. Encoded protein: CACDTVEGTADKLIF.

The table lists this clone with a few counts. The rearrangement uses TRDV1 and TRDJ1, with D perhaps matching TRDD3 (5 bases). This CDR3 has 19 amino acids. Trimming took 2 bases from V and 7 from J, leaving 29 bases between them. Germline CDR1 TSWWSYY, CDR2 QGS. The CDR3 here is CALGEKVKSPVRIEVKLIF. In nucleotides, the CDR3 is TGTGCTCTTGGGGAAAAGGTGAAGTCCCCGGTGAGGATAGAGGTTAAACTCATCTTT.

This clone was observed a few times. The chain links TRDV2 to TRDJ1; weak D call: TRDD3 (5 bases). Germline CDR1 reads GEAIGNYY; CDR2 reads EKD. This CDR3 contains 17 residues. V lost 0 bases to trimming and J lost 3 bases, with 19 bases between them. The DNA of the CDR3 is TGTGCCTGTGACACCTTAAGTGGGGCTACGGAATCCGATAAACTCATCTTT. This sequence encodes CACDTLSGATESDKLIF.

About this clone itself: The listed TCRdb protein conflicts with the DNA translation at residue 12, and the protein shown is translated directly from the DNA. The chain links TRDV2 to TRDJ1; TRDD3 is a possible D gene (6 bases). Germline V gives CDR1 GEAIGNYY, CDR2 EKD. V shed 0 bases and J shed 1 base, with 20 bases lying between them. The CDR3 length is 18 residues. The CDR3 sequence is CACDTVGGTPPCTDKLIF. CDR3 nucleotide sequence: TGTGCCTGTGACACCGTAGGGGGGACTCCGCCATGCACCGATAAACTCATCTTT.

The CDR3 loop is CASEGMGDTHPDKLIF. In DNA, the CDR3 is TGTGCCTCAGAGGGAATGGGGGATACCCACCCCGATAAACTCATCTTT. This sequence joins TRDV2 and TRDJ1; 10 bases align to TRDD3. Germline V CDR1 and CDR2: GEAIGNYY, EKD. This CDR3 comprises 16 residues. V lost 8 bases, J lost 3 bases, and 14 bases stayed unmatched.

The chain joins TRDV1 to TRDJ1; 9 positions match TRDD3. Looked up from germline, CDR1 is TSWWSYY and CDR2 is QGS. Trimming took 5 bases from V and 2 from J; bases not matched to a gene: 27. The CDR3 extends over 22 amino acids. The CDR3 region is CALGIPSRTPWGIIWGTDKLIF. CDR3 bases: TGTGCTCTTGGGATTCCTTCCCGTACACCTTGGGGGATAATATGGGGTACCGATAAACTCATCTTT.

By its share, this clone is medium-sized. The rearrangement links TRDV2 to TRDJ3; weak D call: TRDD3 (5 bases). Germline V gene lookup returns CDR1 GEAIGNYY and CDR2 EKD. Trimming left V 1 base short and J 2 bases short, with 14 bases between. The CDR3 is made up of 18 amino acids. The CDR3 DNA reads TGTGCCTGTGACACGGTGGGATCGGGCGCCTGGGACACCCGACAGATGTTTTTC. This sequence encodes CACDTVGSGAWDTRQMFF.

The chain couples TRDV1 to TRDJ1; tentatively, D is TRDD2 (6 bases). The J gene was not available in TCRdb and was assigned here by matching the DNA to germline segments. V was shortened by 6 bases and J by 0 bases, with 32 bases between the two germline ends. Germline lookup yields CDR1 TSWWSYY and CDR2 QGS. This CDR3 spans 21 amino acids. CDR3 sequence: CALGSLPAGGAGAPYTDKLIF. As DNA, the CDR3 is TGTGCTCTTGGATCCCTTCCCGCCGGCGGTGCCGGGGCACCGTACACCGATAAACTCATCTTT.

This clone was detected only a few times. The CDR3 DNA reads as TGTGCCTCCCTTCCTCCCCGGTCCGGGGAAACCAAACTCATCTTT. This encodes CASLPPRSGETKLIF. V gene TRDV3 combines with J gene TRDJ1, with 7 bases lining up with TRDD2. V shed 4 bases, J shed 8 bases, and the junction held 19 bases outside the gene matches. The CDR3 is 15 amino acids. In germline, CDR1 is TVYSNPD, CDR2 GDNSRS (reference sequence).